One sample yielded the 8 T cell receptor beta chains listed below, sequenced in a study of T-cell reconstitution after alpha-beta-depleted transplantation in children. The TCRbeta library incorporated unique molecular identifiers. One entry per CDR3 protein results from TCRdb running MiXCR on the PCR reads. The table has some 840,000 distinct CDR3 sequences, 16% seen once. Material: PBMCs, mostly from graft donor cells, obtained 360 days after TCRalphabeta/CD19-depleted stem cell transplant. These receptors were obtained from a male patient under 18 who had a stem cell transplant for acute lymphoblastic leukemia, so the T cells may come from the graft donor.

The J gene is TRBJ2-3, the V gene TRBV27, with D maybe TRBD1 (6 bases). Trimming pared 4 bases from V and 0 bases from J, leaving 14 bases between. CDR3 length: 16 amino acids. Germline V CDR1 and CDR2: MNHEY, SMNVEV (reference sequence). The CDR3 nucleotides read TGTGCCAGCAGTTCTCACAGGGCCTCTAGCACAGATACGCAGTATTTT. It specifies CASSSHRASSTDTQYF.

This clonotype has just a few counts. CDR3 sequence reads: CASSVSGTFNTGELFF. Here the CDR3 DNA reads TGTGCCAGCAGCGTCTCCGGGACTTTTAACACCGGGGAGCTGTTTTTT. The rearrangement links TRBV7-6 to TRBJ2-2, with D possibly being TRBD2 (6 bases). The CDR3 length is 16 residues. Germline V lookup: CDR1 SGHVS, CDR2 FNYEAQ. Between the trimmed V and J ends, which lost 5 bases and 2 bases, there was a span of 15 bases.

A few counts support this clonotype. This chain connects TRBV7-2 to TRBJ2-7, with D possibly being TRBD2 (6 bases). The germline gives CDR1 SGHTA, CDR2 FQGNSA. V dropped 4 bases and J dropped 4 bases, with 17 bases sitting between them. CDR3 size: 15 residues. The CDR3 DNA is TGTGCCAGCAGCTCCAATCGGGGGAGGCATTACGAGCAGTACTTC. Translated: CASSSNRGRHYEQYF.

The genes are TRBV7-8 and TRBJ2-2, with 8 bases matching TRBD1. Germline lookup yields CDR1 SGHVS and CDR2 FQNEAQ. The CDR3 is made up of 17 amino acids. The V segment lost 0 bases and the J segment 1 base; nucleotides outside the gene matches: 4. CDR3 nucleotides: TGTGCCAGCAGCTTAGCGCAGGGGGCTAGGAACACCGGGGAGCTGTTTTTT. This translates into CASSLAQGARNTGELFF.

V and J are TRBV7-2 and TRBJ2-1; D call uncertain. The germline V gene has CDR1 SGHTA and CDR2 FQGNSA. CDR3 length equals 14 residues. Trimming took 10 bases from V and 3 from J, leaving 16 bases between them. The CDR3 region has the DNA TGTGCCACCAGGAGCCCCAGGAACTACAATGAGCAGTTCTTC. Its translation: CATRSPRNYNEQFF.

This clonotype was picked up a small number of times. The chain uses TRBV12-3 or TRBV12-4 and TRBJ1-5, with D possibly TRBD1 on 5 matching bases. The CDR3 has 15 amino acids. V lost 4 bases and J lost 6, with 16 bases in between. The CDR3 loop reads CASSSRGGYVQPQHF. CDR3 sequence (DNA): TGTGCCAGCAGTTCCCGGGGGGGGTATGTTCAGCCCCAGCATTTT.

This clonotype came up a few times. The chain links TRBV12-3 or TRBV12-4 to TRBJ1-2, with D maybe TRBD1 (5 bases). Trimming took off 10 bases at V and 8 bases at J, with 29 bases between the two ends. The CDR3 consists of 16 residues. The CDR3 bases are TGTGCCATCCCGAAGAAGCAGGGCGGGTTTGGGCGAGGCTACACCTTC. Its protein product is CAIPKKQGGFGRGYTF.

This clonotype was picked up many times. The genes are TRBV24-1 and TRBJ2-3; D gene ambiguous. CDR1 KGHDR and CDR2 SFDVKD come from the germline V gene. With 4 bases removed from V and 4 bases from J, the gap between germline ends came to 14 bases. This CDR3 contains 15 residues. The CDR3 DNA is TGTGCCACCAGTGACGCCCGATCCCCTTCAGATACGCAGTATTTT. Its translation: CATSDARSPSDTQYF.